The TCR beta chain described here comes from a study of CD8+ T cells in alopecia areata listed by TCRdb under 2018. Looking at the study overall: The treated patients took part in an open-label pilot trial in which moderate-to-severe alopecia areata was treated with oral tofacitinib at 5 to 10 mg twice daily. Human TCRbeta sequencing covered scalp tissue and sorted CD4+ and CD8+ peripheral blood T cells from patchy and totalis/universalis alopecia areata patients and healthy controls. Biopsies were taken from tofacitinib-treated patients at baseline and again at 4 and 24 weeks into treatment, and several of those patients also had a later scalp biopsy. Scalp clonality was compared among normal scalp (n=4), patchy alopecia areata scalp (n=8), and alopecia totalis/universalis scalp (n=8). The SALT score, which quantifies the percentage of affected scalp surface area, was used to measure disease severity in treated patients. RNA came from the PAXgene miRNA kit for fixed scalp, the miRNeasy kit for PBMCs, and the RNeasy kit for mouse skin. Amplification of TCRbeta CDR3 regions was done by immunoSEQ multiplex PCR using 35 Vbeta forward primers and 13 Jbeta reverse primers. High-throughput TCRbeta sequencing was used to examine T cell clonal expansion in alopecia areata in both the C3H/HeJ mouse model and human patients. Patients received tofacitinib for 6 to 18 months and were then followed off drug for 6 months to check for delayed response and recurrence. Overall study results and their limits: Because the treated cohort was small and had just a single nonresponder, larger studies are needed to establish links between baseline CD8+ expansion and response. Unlike mouse skin, which is dominated by gammadelta T cells, normal human skin has resident alphabeta T cells that are also sequenced, and this complicates analysis of the scalp TCR repertoire. During tofacitinib treatment, many expanded lesional clones stuck around in both scalp and blood, and this persistence may partly explain why relapse happens after treatment is stopped. Compared with normal scalp, lesional scalp, particularly in alopecia totalis/universalis, had higher clonality and more expanded CD8+ clones, which suggests antigenic drive. Tofacitinib significantly lowered scalp clonality and the number of expanded CD8+ clones among the top 100 scalp clones. Compared with mice, TCR sequences shared between patients were less clear, possibly partly because of HLA diversity across the patient population.

V lost 5 bases and J lost 2 bases; the stretch between them is 13 bases long. The CDR3, cysteine through phenylalanine, is 15 amino acids long. This entry keeps only the CDR3 DNA: 45 bases, framed from base 1. The germline V gene (reference sequence) sets CDR1 to SEHNR and CDR2 to FQNEAQ. Interpreted using the paper, the treatment or condition label stands for: oral pan-JAK inhibitor, 5-10 mg twice daily. Peripheral blood and lesional scalp punch biopsies were obtained from patients with alopecia areata. After PBMCs were isolated by density centrifugation and stained for CD3, CD4 and CD8, a FACSAria was used to sort CD4+ and CD8+ T cells. Libraries were prepared through the immunoSEQ multiplex PCR assay. For TCR sequencing, RNA was extracted from every sample and reverse transcribed into cDNA to serve as template. SuperScript III was used for first-strand cDNA synthesis, primed with a 2:1 mix of oligo-dT and random hexamers. Amplification bias was assessed with a synthetic immune receptor repertoire, and residual bias was removed computationally. The paper's processing steps were these. Raw reads were preprocessed for error removal, and CDR3 was defined according to IMGT conventions as running from the conserved cysteine to phenylalanine. To get clonality, Shannon entropy was normalized by log2 of the number of productive unique TCRs and the result was subtracted from 1. CD4 or CD8 identity of scalp clones was inferred by cross-referencing scalp TCRbeta sequences with sorted blood CD4 and CD8 repertoires. TCRdb limited this immuneACCESS table to in-frame rearrangements with V and J called. A share of clones is missing; checked studies link under half to unresolved V genes, and the rest is unexplained. That table is the source of V, J and clone size, and D and trimming were worked out from the DNA. This sample holds 200,000 to 250,000 clones; approximately 72% were observed only once. The leading ten clones occupy around 1.3% of the sample.

As for this clone: The antigen this receptor binds is unknown. No qualities accompany the bases; no much larger clone lies one base away.

The chain links TRBV7-9 with TRBJ1-5, with the D gene too uncertain to name. The sequencing here drew on CD4+ T cells sorted from blood, taken at week 44, from a patient treated with tofacitinib. This receptor was identified in a human donor with alopecia areata. The CDR3 region has the sequence CASSPPGSGNQPQHF. The nucleotide sequence reads as follows: TGTGCCAGCAGCCCCCCGGGGAGCGGCAATCAGCCCCAGCATTTT.